The 4 T cell receptor beta chains below all came from one sample that was sequenced in a study of shared clonotypes between healthy human individuals. It was CD45RO-negative cells, positively selected for CCR7, that made up naive CD8 cells, with terminally differentiated effector memory CD45RA+ cells excluded. Assay used: immunoSEQ multiplex PCR; TCRdb lists only in-frame clones, some missing. This table holds 550,000 to 650,000 clones, around 96% found once. Sequenced input: naive CD8+ T cells sorted from blood. Receptor source: a woman aged 30 to 39 in good health.

This clone is a singleton in its sample. The chain links TRBV7-9 to TRBJ1-2, with D possibly matching TRBD1 (5 bases). V lost 5 bases and J lost 4, with 14 bases in between. Per the germline V gene, CDR1 is SEHNR and CDR2 is FQNEAQ (reference sequence). The CDR3 spans 14 residues. In nucleotides, the CDR3 is TGTGCCAGCAGCACCTGGGGGAAGGCCTATGGCTACACCTTC. Its protein product is CASSTWGKAYGYTF.

CDR3 protein: CASSQDRNSNQPQHF. The CDR3 DNA reads as TGCGCCAGCAGCCAAGACAGGAATAGCAATCAGCCCCAGCATTTT. This chain links TRBV4-1 with TRBJ1-5; D remains unclear. The CDR3 loop spans 15 amino acids. Germline CDR1 MGHRA, CDR2 YSYEKL. V dropped 0 bases and J dropped 0 bases, with 6 bases sitting between them.

With respect to this clone: Distinct nucleotide sequences in the sample also encode this CDR3. This chain connects TRBV27 to TRBJ1-5; 10 nucleotides match TRBD1. J gave up 0 bases and V 8 bases, and 1 base lay outside the gene matches. Germline loops: CDR1 MNHEY, CDR2 SMNVEV (reference sequence). The CDR3 runs 14 residues. The CDR3, as DNA: TGTGCCAGCCGGACAGGGGGTAGCAATCAGCCCCAGCATTTT. As protein: CASRTGGSNQPQHF.

The genes are TRBV7-9 and TRBJ2-7; the D gene could be TRBD1 or TRBD2 (5 bases each). The CDR3 has 13 amino acids. V lost 5 bases and J lost 2, with 10 bases in between. Germline CDR1 SEHNR, CDR2 FQNEAQ (reference sequence). CDR3 amino acids: CASSRDRTYEQYF. The CDR3 coding sequence is TGTGCCAGCAGCCGGGACCGCACCTACGAGCAGTACTTC.